The sequence of this T cell receptor (beta chain) was determined in a study of T cells in Graves' hyperthyroidism and ophthalmopathy (dated by TCRdb to 2018 to 2020). For the wider study: Peripheral blood was sampled at the time of initial diagnosis, prior to any treatment. A discovery cohort of about 100 patients, fewer than 50 with Graves' ophthalmopathy and roughly 59 with stable Graves' hyperthyroidism, was used to find distinguishing TCR V-J signatures. Prospective prediction of ophthalmopathy was tested in an independent validation cohort consisting of 18 to 20 hyperthyroidism patients and some 16 patients who later progressed to ophthalmopathy. The roughly 94 discovery patients were randomly divided into training and test sets at a 7:3 ratio. The study also compared thyroid tissue and blood T-cell repertoires from 5 to 7 Graves' hyperthyroidism patients. Once sampling was done, hyperthyroidism patients were given methimazole at a starting dose of 30 mg daily, whereas ophthalmopathy patients were given high-dose intravenous methylprednisolone. The paper reports TCR Vbeta CDR3 sequencing of about 140 peripheral blood samples: approximately 43 ophthalmopathy, over 70 hyperthyroidism and around 17 progressor patients.

Graves' hyperthyroidism was defined as stable when no progression to ophthalmopathy occurred over 18 months of follow-up. Hyperthyroidism patients were newly diagnosed, had a disease duration of under 2 months, and were aged 18 to 65 years. The study excluded patients with uncontrolled infections, other autoimmune diseases, pregnancy or lactation. Diagnoses were established on the basis of clinical symptoms, serum thyroxine and TRAb, thyroid ultrasound, and orbital computed tomography. PBMCs were separated from roughly 9.3 ml of fresh peripheral blood using Ficoll-Paque density gradient centrifugation. Trizol reagent was used to extract total RNA, and RNA quality was then checked on an Agilent 2100 Bioanalyzer. The TCR beta CDR3 regions were amplified from RNA transcripts. The TCR CDR3 was subjected to a first round of RT-PCR using the HTBI primer set and the Qiagen OneStep RT-PCR kit. Libraries were constructed in a second round of multiplex PCR, after which size selection and purification were carried out. The libraries were sequenced on an Illumina HiSeq2000 using paired-end 100 bp reads. In the original analysis: SOAPnuke was used to process the raw data, removing reads that contained adapters or uncalled bases, had a mean Phred below 15, or lacked an exact match to the constant primer or identifier. High-quality paired reads were merged with COPE v1.2.5, and unique nucleotide sequences were defined as clonotypes. MiTCR v1.1 was used to align clonotypes to the IMGT TRBV, TRBD and TRBJ reference segments. The analysis included only V-J combinations with a frequency above 0.0001, which together covered roughly 99% of the repertoires. A TCS score was defined as the ratio of F50 (clonal expansion) to E x V (chaos), with BLOSUM62-based TCRdist applied between CDR3 peptides within each V-J. Welch's t-statistics and random forest reduced around 520 V-J features to fewer than 15, which were used in a naive Bayes classifier (R e1071). The public sequencing data were trimmed at Q25 with fastp and processed into clonotypes with MiXCR by TCRdb, which kept only in-frame beta chains. Each entry is one CDR3 protein sequence, shown with its most common DNA and genes. TCRdb, not the authors, supplied the V and J calls. The sample table shows around 450,000 distinct CDR3 sequences, and approximately 15% are seen once. The leading ten clones occupy approximately 7.5% of the sample.

Ten or more counts support this clonotype. The target of this receptor is not known. One base away there is no much larger clone; base qualities are not given. V is shortened by 2 bases, J by 5 bases, and the region joining them spans 15 bases. Based on the germline V gene (reference sequence), the CDR1 and CDR2 sequences are GTSNPN and SVGIG. The CDR3 numbers 15 residues from cysteine through phenylalanine. Only the CDR3 DNA stays, 45 bases, in frame from base 1. Here is what the overall study found, with its caveats: During validation, the model predicted progression to ophthalmopathy a median of around 6 months ahead of onset, with around 71% sensitivity and roughly 72% specificity. Sample size was not statistically predetermined, and blinding of investigators to group allocation was not performed. A model built on a 13 V-J signature distinguished ophthalmopathy from stable hyperthyroidism, reaching 85% to 90% sensitivity and approximately 83% specificity in cross-validation and 80%/75% in testing. Most expanded thyroid clonotypes (frequency above 0.001) were also detected in blood, suggesting blood repertoires may reflect thyroid immune responses.

What was sequenced was blood. The V gene is TRBV30 and the J gene is TRBJ2-2; perhaps TRBD2 is the D gene, with 7 bases matching. This receptor was identified in a woman younger than 35 with Graves' hyperthyroidism. The CDR3 reads as follows: CAWSKGGRDTGELFF. The DNA reads as follows: TGTGCCTGGAGTAAGGGGGGGAGGGATACCGGGGAGCTGTTTTTT.